A single sample is the source of the 13 T cell receptor beta chains below, sequenced in a study of cytomegalovirus exposure and HLA in healthy donors. PCR amplification relied on 60 Vbeta primers (plus 13 Jbeta primers). Sequenced by immunoSEQ multiplex PCR; TCRdb stores in-frame clones only, minus some. The sample has under 150,000 clones, 80% seen once. Specimen: PBMCs. These receptors all come from a young man in good health and CMV-seronegative.

The chain has TRBV28 and TRBJ1-1; D gene ambiguous. Trimming took off 7 bases at V and 4 bases at J, with 16 bases between the two ends. CDR1 and CDR2 (germline): MDHEN, SYDVKM. The CDR3 is made up of 14 amino acids. The CDR3: CASNPPPGSTEAFF. The DNA for the CDR3 is TGTGCCAGCAACCCACCCCCGGGAAGCACTGAAGCTTTCTTT.

The chain recombines TRBV2 with TRBJ2-1, with D possibly being TRBD2 (5 bases). The CDR3 totals 16 residues. The germline V and J ends were trimmed by 1 base and 7 bases, with 17 bases remaining between them. The germline gives CDR1 SNHLY, CDR2 FYNNEI. CDR3 coding DNA: TGTGCCAGCAGTGAAGTAGTACCAGCGCCGGGGAATGAGCAGTTCTTC. Translation gives CASSEVVPAPGNEQFF.

The chain links TRBV6-1 to TRBJ1-6; 7 nucleotides agree with TRBD1. In germline, CDR1 is MNHNS, CDR2 SASEGT. With V trimmed by 7 bases and J by 4 bases, 4 bases remained unmatched. The CDR3 loop spans 14 amino acids. Here the CDR3 reads CASKPGQYNSPLHF. The DNA for the CDR3 is TGTGCCAGCAAACCGGGACAGTATAATTCACCCCTCCACTTT.

The chain recombines TRBV6-5 with TRBJ2-2; 9 nucleotides align to TRBD2. Unmatched junction bases numbered 7, after V lost 6 bases and J lost 5 bases. CDR3 length: 15 residues. Germline V gives CDR1 MNHEY, CDR2 SVGAGI. CDR3 in amino acids: CASSSGLAETGELFF. DNA of the CDR3: TGTGCCAGCAGCTCGGGACTAGCTGAGACCGGGGAGCTGTTTTTT.

The gene calls are TRBV2 and TRBJ1-5; no firm D call. Trimming removed 4 bases from V and 4 bases from J, with 11 bases in between. The CDR3 is made up of 14 amino acids. Germline loops: CDR1 SNHLY, CDR2 FYNNEI. The CDR3 bases are TGTGCCAGCAGTGTCTTGCAGAAAAATCAGCCCCAGCATTTT. This gives the protein CASSVLQKNQPQHF.

The chain combines TRBV2 with TRBJ1-1; 12 bases fit TRBD1. Germline trimming cut 6 bases from V and 5 bases from J; bases unmatched to any gene: 10. The CDR3 contains 16 residues. CDR1 SNHLY and CDR2 FYNNEI come from the germline V gene. CDR3 residues: CASSRGDRGRGTEAFF. DNA of the CDR3: TGTGCCAGCAGCCGAGGGGACAGGGGGCGCGGTACTGAAGCTTTCTTT.

The rearrangement links TRBV7-2 to TRBJ2-7; 7 bases map to TRBD1. Germline-derived CDR1 and CDR2 are SGHTA and FQGNSA. The CDR3 has 15 amino acids. V gave up 2 bases and J gave up 1 base; unmatched junction bases: 5. CDR3 region: CASSLSTGISYEQYF. CDR3 DNA sequence: TGTGCCAGCAGCTTATCGACAGGGATATCCTACGAGCAGTACTTC. Filled out from reference TRBV7-2 and TRBJ2-7, the complete variable domain reads GAGVSQSPSNKVTEKGKDVELRCDPISGHTALYWYRQSLGQGLEFLIYFQGNSAPDKSGLPSDRFSAERTGGSVSTLTIQRTQQEDSAVYLCASSLSTGISYEQYFGPGTRLTVT.

This clone was observed a single time. This chain uses TRBV19 with TRBJ2-7; D might be TRBD1 (5 bases). CDR3 length: 13 residues. CDR1 LNHDA and CDR2 SQIVND come from the germline V gene (reference sequence). The V and J ends lost 6 bases and 6 bases respectively, with 15 bases between them. DNA of the CDR3: TGTGCCAGTAGCTATTTCGACAGTAGCGAGCAGTACTTC. It is translated as CASSYFDSSEQYF.

The V call is TRBV19, the J call TRBJ2-1; a possible D gene is TRBD2 (6 bases). From germline, CDR1 is LNHDA and CDR2 SQIVND (reference sequence). V shed 6 bases and J shed 2 bases, with 14 bases lying between them. The CDR3 consists of 15 residues. The CDR3 DNA reads TGTGCCAGTAGCCGGGAGCCTGGGCCCTACAATGAGCAGTTCTTC. Encoded protein: CASSREPGPYNEQFF. Together with reference TRBV19 and TRBJ2-1, the CDR3 gives the full variable domain: DGGITQSPKYLFRKEGQNVTLSCEQNLNHDAMYWYRQDPGQGLRLIYYSQIVNDFQKGDIAEGYSVSREKKESFPLTVTSAQKNPTAFYLCASSREPGPYNEQFFGPGTRLTVL.

The rearrangement links TRBV28 to TRBJ2-7; TRBD1 is a possible D gene (5 bases). The CDR3 is 14 amino acids. Trimming stripped 7 bases from V and 0 bases from J, with 13 bases between. CDR1 is MDHEN and CDR2 is SYDVKM in the germline V gene. CDR3 in amino acids: CASNPGSPSYEQYF. The CDR3 nucleotides read TGTGCCAGCAATCCAGGGTCCCCCTCCTACGAGCAGTACTTC.

This clone has a single count. This chain joins TRBV10-1 and TRBJ2-1, with D possibly TRBD2 on 5 matching bases. The V and J ends lost 2 bases and 6 bases respectively, with 17 bases between them. The germline CDR1 and CDR2 sequences are WNHNN and SYGVQD (reference sequence). This CDR3 is built from 16 residues. The CDR3 DNA is TGCGCCAGCAGTGAGAACGGTGGGAGTTCGCCCAATGAGCAGTTCTTC. This codes for CASSENGGSSPNEQFF.

The rearrangement uses TRBV7-3 and TRBJ2-1; D is perhaps TRBD2 (6 bases). From germline, CDR1 is SGHTA and CDR2 FQGTGA. This CDR3 is built from 15 residues. The germline V and J ends were trimmed by 4 bases and 4 bases, with 14 bases remaining between them. This CDR3 is CASSWTGTPYNEQFF. In nucleotides, the CDR3 is TGTGCCAGCAGCTGGACCGGGACTCCTTACAATGAGCAGTTCTTC.

The chain uses TRBV6-1 and TRBJ1-5; TRBD1 aligns across 7 bases. CDR1 is MNHNS, CDR2 SASEGT, per germline. The CDR3 is made up of 17 amino acids. After removal of 0 bases from V and 4 bases from J, the junction contained 9 bases not matched to a gene. The CDR3 here is CASSEARDSQSNQPQHF. CDR3 bases: TGTGCCAGCAGTGAAGCGAGGGACAGCCAAAGTAATCAGCCCCAGCATTTT.